One and the same sample provided the 7 T cell receptor beta chains below, sequenced in a study of T-cell reconstitution after alpha-beta-depleted transplantation in children. Unique molecular identifiers were incorporated during preparation of the TCRbeta library. TCRdb processed the PCR reads anew with MiXCR; each CDR3 protein has one entry. The table includes about 980,000 distinct CDR3 sequences, about 31% detected once. The specimen comprised PBMCs, mostly from graft donor cells, sampled 360 days after TCRalphabeta/CD19-depleted stem cell transplant. The receptors stem from a boy younger than two who had a stem cell transplant for SCID, so the T cells may come from the graft donor.

The chain is built from TRBV7-9 and TRBJ2-1, with TRBD1 matching 7 bases. Germline lookup yields CDR1 SEHNR and CDR2 FQNEAQ (reference sequence). The CDR3 is made up of 14 amino acids. Trimming at V came to 7 bases and at J to 4 bases, leaving 7 bases not matched to a gene. CDR3 region: CASTDRVEYNEQFF. The CDR3 DNA is TGTGCCAGCACCGACAGGGTAGAGTACAATGAGCAGTTCTTC. Full variable domain (missing parts from reference TRBV7-9 and TRBJ2-1): DTGVSQNPRHKITKRGQNVTFRCDPISEHNRLYWYRQTLGQGPEFLTYFQNEAQLEKSRLLSDRFSAERPKGSFSTLEIQRTEQGDSAMYLCASTDRVEYNEQFFGPGTRLTVL.

This clonotype was detected only a few times. The gene calls are TRBV5-1 and TRBJ1-1; the D gene is possibly TRBD1 (6 bases). CDR3 length: 13 amino acids. Per the germline V gene, CDR1 is SGHRS and CDR2 is YFSETQ. V was pared by 3 bases and J by 3 bases, with 9 bases between. CDR3 amino acids: CASSSGEDTEAFF. The CDR3 coding sequence is TGCGCCAGCAGCTCAGGGGAGGACACTGAAGCTTTCTTT.

This chain uses TRBV28 with TRBJ2-7, with D possibly TRBD2 on 5 matching bases. The germline gives CDR1 MDHEN, CDR2 SYDVKM. The ends were cut back, 6 bases at V and 5 bases at J, with 20 bases in the middle. The CDR3 loop spans 15 amino acids. The CDR3 sequence: CASRALLEVSHEQYF. The CDR3 DNA reads as TGTGCCAGCAGGGCCTTACTAGAAGTGTCCCACGAGCAGTACTTC.

This clonotype has at least ten counts. The chain joins TRBV20-1 to TRBJ1-1; D gene unclear. The V gene's germline CDR1 is DFQATT and CDR2 SNEGSKA (reference sequence). The CDR3 runs 12 residues. V gave up 8 bases and J gave up 1 base, with 11 bases separating them. CDR3 sequence (DNA): TGCAGTCGGAACAGACCGAACACTGAAGCTTTCTTT. Translation: CSRNRPNTEAFF.

The V call is TRBV4-1, the J call TRBJ2-7; the match to TRBD1 covers 12 bases. This CDR3 has 14 residues. V trimming: 8 bases; J trimming: 7 bases; junction bases outside the gene matches: 9. Germline CDR1 MGHRA, CDR2 YSYEKL. Written as DNA, the CDR3 is TGCGCCAGCGGAACCGGGACAGGGGGCGAGGAGCAGTACTTC. It encodes CASGTGTGGEEQYF.

The table lists this clonotype with a few counts. The V call is TRBV12-3 or TRBV12-4, the J call TRBJ2-7; 9 bases are a match to TRBD1. The CDR3 is 13 amino acids. V gave up 7 bases and J gave up 6 bases; unmatched junction bases: 7. CDR3 region: CASKGQGVGEQYF. DNA of the CDR3: TGTGCCAGCAAGGGACAGGGTGTAGGCGAGCAGTACTTC.

The chain uses TRBV12-3 or TRBV12-4 and TRBJ1-5; D is perhaps TRBD1 (5 bases). The CDR3 is 15 residues long. V was cut by 6 bases and J by 3 bases, with 15 bases left in between. CDR3 bases: TGTGCCAGCAGCTCGGGACTCCTGTCCAATCAGCCCCAGCATTTT. Amino acid sequence: CASSSGLLSNQPQHF.